Presented here are 8 T cell receptor beta chains from one specimen sequenced in a study of blood T cells in healthy people across ages. The second PCR ran roughly 7 to 11 cycles with a sample-barcoded 5' primer and J-beta primers. Each CDR3 protein gets one entry after TCRdb re-called the 5' RACE reads with MiXCR. This sample has over 600,000 distinct CDR3 sequences, with over 40% found just once. Sequenced sample: blood. The receptors come from a man aged 80 or over in good health.

This rearrangement joins TRBV20-1 to TRBJ1-2; D call uncertain. This CDR3 is built from 15 residues. V was shortened by 6 bases and J by 6 bases, with 23 bases between the two germline ends. Germline V gives CDR1 DFQATT, CDR2 SNEGSKA (reference sequence). The CDR3 spells CSAHGYSVTADGYTF. In DNA, the CDR3 is TGCAGTGCACATGGGTACAGCGTAACCGCAGATGGCTACACCTTC.

This chain links TRBV6-4 with TRBJ1-4; D uncertain. Germline V CDR1 and CDR2: MRHNA, SNTAGT. Trimming removed 4 bases from V and 4 bases from J, with 1 base in between. The CDR3 covers 11 residues. CDR3 sequence reads: CASSVNEKLFF. The CDR3 DNA follows: TGTGCCAGCAGTGTTAATGAAAAACTGTTTTTT.

This clonotype was counted ten times or more. This rearrangement joins TRBV7-2 to TRBJ2-5; no clear D. Per germline, CDR1 SGHTA and CDR2 FQGNSA. V lost 5 bases and J 1 base, leaving 8 bases between the germline ends. The CDR3 covers 13 residues. In DNA form, the CDR3 reads TGTGCCAGCAGCCCCCGCGTCCAAGAGACCCAGTACTTC. Amino acids: CASSPRVQETQYF.

This rearrangement joins TRBV28 to TRBJ2-5; possible D gene TRBD2, 6 bases. The J call may be in error: the DNA end matches TRBJ2-7 better. The CDR3 consists of 15 residues. Per the germline V gene, CDR1 is MDHEN and CDR2 is SYDVKM. The CDR3 sequence is CASNMPAGFSYEQYF. CDR3 DNA sequence: TGTGCCAGCAACATGCCAGCGGGCTTCTCCTACGAGCAGTACTTC.

The V and J genes are TRBV7-9 and TRBJ1-1; D remains unclear. Between the trimmed V and J ends, which lost 3 bases and 8 bases, there was a span of 13 bases. The CDR3 length is 13 residues. Germline V lookup: CDR1 SEHNR, CDR2 FQNEAQ (reference sequence). DNA for the CDR3: TGTGCCAGCAGCTTTGGCCGGCGGACCGAAGCTTTCTTT. Translated: CASSFGRRTEAFF.

In its sample, this clonotype was seen a few times. J is TRBJ2-1 and V is TRBV11-3; no definite D call. Germline CDR1 reads SGHNT; CDR2 reads YENEEA. V lost 0 bases and J 10 bases, leaving 13 bases between the germline ends. CDR3 size: 14 residues. For the CDR3, the DNA is TGTGCCAGCAGCTTAGAATTTGCAGATAACGAGCAGTTCTTC. Residues: CASSLEFADNEQFF.

This clonotype was detected only a few times. J is TRBJ1-1 and V is TRBV6-5; tentative D call: TRBD1 (5 bases). V was shortened by 2 bases and J by 1 base, with 8 bases between the two germline ends. From germline, CDR1 is MNHEY and CDR2 SVGAGI. The CDR3 runs 14 residues. The CDR3 region has the DNA TGTGCCAGCAGTTACAAAGGGGAGAACACTGAAGCTTTCTTT. It is translated as CASSYKGENTEAFF.

Only one count was recorded for this clonotype. One end of the junction varies from germline; a read error may be responsible. The V and J genes are TRBV9 and TRBJ2-2, with D unresolved. Germline CDR1 is SGDLS and CDR2 is YYNGEE. CDR3 length equals 16 residues. The CDR3 coding sequence is TGTACCAGCAGCGTAGGGAACGGCCGTTACACCGGGGAGCTGTTTTTT. As protein: CTSSVGNGRYTGELFF.